The 29 T cell receptor beta chains reported below all come from one sample, sequenced in a study of lymphopenia after photon versus proton radiotherapy. Clones were read by immunoSEQ multiplex PCR, and TCRdb kept only the in-frame ones, dropping some. Altogether 55,000 to 70,000 clones are present, 87% being singletons, with the ten largest covering under 14%. The sequencing here drew on peripheral blood, taken from a patient treated with proton-based radiotherapy. The source of these receptors is an older man with esophageal cancer.

This chain links TRBV7-9 with TRBJ1-2, with D possibly TRBD1 on 5 matching bases. Germline V gene data show CDR1 as SEHNR and CDR2 as FQNEAQ (reference sequence). V lost 10 bases and J 4 bases, leaving 22 bases between the germline ends. This CDR3 contains 15 residues. The CDR3 here is CATISVETGGYGYTF. The CDR3 nucleotides read TGTGCCACCATTAGCGTGGAAACAGGAGGCTATGGCTACACCTTC.

The gene calls are TRBV11-3 and TRBJ2-2; TRBD1 matches 7 bases. The CDR3 spans 14 residues. The V segment lost 5 bases and the J segment 1 base; nucleotides outside the gene matches: 1. The V gene's germline CDR1 is SGHNT and CDR2 YENEEA. This CDR3 reads CASSRDRNTGELFF. Written as DNA, the CDR3 is TGTGCCAGCAGCAGGGACAGGAACACCGGGGAGCTGTTTTTT.

The chain combines TRBV5-6 with TRBJ1-5, with D unresolved. CDR1 and CDR2 from the germline V gene are SGHDT and YYEEEE. Trimming pared 0 bases from V and 6 bases from J, leaving 16 bases between. This CDR3 comprises 16 residues. CDR3 sequence reads: CASSLGPGYDGQPQHF. The CDR3 DNA reads as TGTGCCAGCAGCTTGGGGCCGGGGTACGATGGTCAGCCCCAGCATTTT.

The chain's CDR3 is CASSPGTVAQETQYF. CDR3 DNA sequence: TGCGCCAGCAGTCCCGGGACAGTCGCCCAAGAGACCCAGTACTTC. The chain combines TRBV5-1 with TRBJ2-5; 7 bases align to TRBD1. This CDR3 has 15 residues. The junction had 8 bases not matched to a gene; V was cut back by 5 bases and J by 1 base. CDR1 SGHRS and CDR2 YFSETQ come from the germline V gene.

The V call is TRBV18, the J call TRBJ1-4, with unresolved D. The CDR3 consists of 18 residues. V gave up 0 bases and J gave up 3 bases, with 17 bases separating them. Germline V gene sequence: CDR1 KGHSH, CDR2 LQKENI. This CDR3 is CASSPPSGEGLPNEKLFF. For the CDR3, the DNA is TGTGCCAGCTCACCACCATCAGGAGAAGGGCTACCTAATGAAAAACTGTTTTTT.

The chain joins TRBV12-5 to TRBJ2-7; a weak D match, TRBD1 (6 bases). V dropped 5 bases and J dropped 6 bases, with 26 bases sitting between them. The CDR3 runs to 17 residues. Germline V gene data show CDR1 as LGHNT and CDR2 as FRNRAP. In DNA, the CDR3 is TGTGCTAGTGGTGCCCCTACGAGGGGGAGTCCTTCGGCCGAGCAGTACTTC. It codes for CASGAPTRGSPSAEQYF.

V gene TRBV4-1 combines with J gene TRBJ2-7; maybe TRBD2 (5 bases). The CDR3 covers 14 residues. CDR1 MGHRA and CDR2 YSYEKL come from the germline V gene. V was shortened by 3 bases and J by 3 bases, with 12 bases between the two germline ends. CDR3 residues: CASSQDRGYYEQYF. Here the CDR3 DNA reads TGCGCCAGCAGCCAGGATCGGGGTTACTACGAGCAGTACTTC.

The chain employs TRBV25-1 and TRBJ1-1; D perhaps matches TRBD1 (5 bases). Per germline, CDR1 MGHDK and CDR2 SYGVNS. V lost 10 bases and J lost 0, with 12 bases in between. CDR3 length: 13 amino acids. CDR3 sequence (DNA): TGTGCCACCGCGACAGAAATGAACACTGAAGCTTTCTTT. The encoded protein is CATATEMNTEAFF.

The genes are TRBV7-2 and TRBJ2-1; D may correspond to TRBD1 or TRBD2 (5 bases each). Trimming cost V 5 bases and J 6 bases, with 17 bases left between them. The V gene's germline CDR1 is SGHTA and CDR2 FQGNSA. This CDR3 has 15 residues. For the CDR3, the DNA is TGTGCCAGCAGCCCTCAGGGACGAAAAATCAATGAGCAGTTCTTC. It specifies CASSPQGRKINEQFF.

The chain joins TRBV7-6 to TRBJ2-2, with no clear D. In germline, CDR1 is SGHVS, CDR2 FNYEAQ. The ends were cut back, 2 bases at V and 4 bases at J, with 20 bases in the middle. The CDR3 is 18 residues long. This chain's CDR3 is CASSLNLRTTLGTGELFF. In DNA form, the CDR3 reads TGTGCCAGCAGCTTAAATCTACGGACGACTTTGGGCACCGGGGAGCTGTTTTTT.

The genes are TRBV4-1 and TRBJ2-7; D is perhaps TRBD1 or TRBD2 (5 bases each). CDR1 is MGHRA and CDR2 is YSYEKL in the germline V gene. V shed 5 bases and J shed 2 bases, with 16 bases lying between them. The CDR3 length is 15 residues. CDR3 sequence: CASSAPGTATYEQYF. The CDR3 DNA reads as TGCGCCAGCAGCGCCCCCGGGACGGCTACCTACGAGCAGTACTTC.

This clone came up a few times. The V gene is TRBV10-3, the J gene TRBJ2-3, with 9 bases aligning to TRBD2. The CDR3 has 16 amino acids. With V trimmed by 5 bases and J by 2 bases, 8 bases remained unmatched. The germline CDR1 and CDR2 sequences are ENHRY and SYGVKD. As DNA, the CDR3 is TGTGCCATCAGTCCGACGACTAGCGGACTCACAGATACGCAGTATTTT. Its protein product is CAISPTTSGLTDTQYF.

This clone was detected only once. The V gene is TRBV19, the J gene TRBJ1-3; D remains unclear. The V gene lost 5 bases and the J gene lost 0 bases, with 11 bases spanning the gap. The CDR3 totals 15 residues. Germline CDR1 and CDR2: LNHDA and SQIVND (reference sequence). The CDR3 is CASSADRSSGNTIYF. The CDR3 DNA is TGTGCCAGTAGTGCCGACCGGAGCTCTGGAAACACCATATATTTT.

This clone was found once. Written as DNA, the CDR3 is TGTGCCAGCAGCTTTGCCGGGACCTACGAGCAGTACTTC. Amino acids: CASSFAGTYEQYF. This rearrangement joins TRBV5-8 to TRBJ2-7, with D perhaps TRBD2 (5 bases). The CDR3 has 13 amino acids. The germline V and J ends were trimmed by 2 bases and 2 bases, with 8 bases remaining between them. The germline V gene encodes CDR1 SGHTS and CDR2 YDEGEE.

In DNA form, the CDR3 reads TGTGCCAGTAGTATTGGGCGGCCGGCCAAGCCTTTCTTT. This codes for CASSIGRPAKPFF. The genes are TRBV19 and TRBJ1-1, with D unclear. The CDR3 spans 13 residues. Trimming removed 3 bases from V and 12 bases from J, with 17 bases in between. CDR1 is LNHDA and CDR2 is SQIVND in the germline V gene (reference sequence).

The V call is TRBV27, the J call TRBJ2-1; tentative D call: TRBD2 (6 bases). Germline V gene data show CDR1 as MNHEY and CDR2 as SMNVEV (reference sequence). CDR3 length: 14 amino acids. Between the trimmed V and J ends, which lost 4 bases and 9 bases, there was a span of 16 bases. CDR3 in amino acids: CASSSIRTTSEQFF. The CDR3 DNA reads as TGTGCCAGCAGTTCTATTAGGACTACGAGTGAGCAGTTCTTC.

V is TRBV7-9 and J is TRBJ1-1; no firm D call. The CDR3 length is 12 residues. The germline CDR1 and CDR2 sequences are SEHNR and FQNEAQ (reference sequence). V lost 1 base, J lost 10 bases, and 10 bases lay in between. The CDR3 protein is CASSLEYGSAFF. CDR3 coding DNA: TGTGCCAGCAGCTTAGAATACGGATCAGCTTTCTTT.

This chain links TRBV5-1 with TRBJ2-3, with a possible D match to TRBD2 (6 bases). This CDR3 is built from 15 residues. V dropped 3 bases and J dropped 0 bases, with 11 bases sitting between them. The V gene's germline CDR1 is SGHRS and CDR2 YFSETQ. DNA of the CDR3: TGCGCCAGCAGCTCCGGGGGATATAGCACAGATACGCAGTATTTT. Its translation is CASSSGGYSTDTQYF.

The gene calls are TRBV4-1 and TRBJ1-1; D perhaps matches TRBD1 (6 bases). Germline CDR1 reads MGHRA; CDR2 reads YSYEKL. V shed 3 bases and J shed 0 bases, with 11 bases lying between them. The CDR3 extends over 15 amino acids. The CDR3 region is CASSQTGQMNTEAFF. CDR3 sequence (DNA): TGCGCCAGCAGCCAGACGGGACAAATGAACACTGAAGCTTTCTTT.

This clone was counted a few times. J is TRBJ2-7 and V is TRBV6-5; 8 bases fit TRBD1. Unmatched junction bases numbered 6, after V lost 5 bases and J lost 3 bases. CDR3 size: 14 residues. Germline V gene data show CDR1 as MNHEY and CDR2 as SVGAGI. The CDR3 nucleotides are TGTGCCAGCAGTCTCCGGACAGGGAACTACGAGCAGTACTTC. It encodes CASSLRTGNYEQYF.

The rearrangement links TRBV9 to TRBJ2-1; the D is unclear. Trimming took off 0 bases at V and 4 bases at J, with 5 bases between the two ends. CDR1 SGDLS and CDR2 YYNGEE come from the germline V gene. The CDR3 runs 13 residues. CDR3 nucleotides: TGTGCCAGCAGCGTAGACTATTACAATGAGCAGTTCTTC. Amino acid sequence: CASSVDYYNEQFF.

This rearrangement joins TRBV4-3 to TRBJ2-6; 8 bases are a match to TRBD1. Germline CDR1 and CDR2: LGHNA and YSLEER. V dropped 0 bases and J dropped 2; count of bases not matched to a gene: 9. This CDR3 contains 19 residues. Written as DNA, the CDR3 is TGCGCCAGCAGCCAAGATGGTCCGCAGGGGGCAGCTGGGGCCAACGTCCTGACTTTC. This gives the protein CASSQDGPQGAAGANVLTF.

The genes are TRBV9 and TRBJ1-3, with 8 bases lining up with TRBD1. The CDR3 totals 16 residues. The germline gives CDR1 SGDLS, CDR2 YYNGEE. V lost 0 bases to trimming and J lost 4 bases; unmatched junction nucleotides: 6. CDR3 in DNA: TGTGCCAGCAGCGTAGCCAGGACAGGGTACGGAAACACCATATATTTT. Its protein product is CASSVARTGYGNTIYF.

The genes are TRBV5-5 and TRBJ2-3, with D unresolved. With 4 bases removed from V and 1 base from J, the gap between germline ends came to 19 bases. Germline CDR1 reads SGHKS; CDR2 reads YYEKEE (reference sequence). The CDR3 is 17 residues long. The CDR3, as DNA: TGTGCCAGCAGCGGCCTTTCTATAGGGCGTGGCACAGATACGCAGTATTTT. The encoded protein is CASSGLSIGRGTDTQYF.

The CDR3 DNA reads TGTGCCAGCTCACCACGACAGGCTAATGAAAAACTGTTTTTT. Translation gives CASSPRQANEKLFF. The V call is TRBV18, the J call TRBJ1-4, with a possible D match to TRBD1 (6 bases). The germline V and J ends were trimmed by 1 base and 3 bases, with 6 bases remaining between them. The CDR3 contains 14 residues. Looked up from germline, CDR1 is KGHSH and CDR2 is LQKENI.

In this sample, this clone turned up once. The gene calls are TRBV19 and TRBJ1-1; tentatively, D is TRBD1 (6 bases). The CDR3 is 14 residues long. V was trimmed by 5 bases and J by 4 bases, leaving 14 bases between them. Germline CDR1 LNHDA, CDR2 SQIVND (reference sequence). CDR3 loop: CASSPRQGSTEAFF. As DNA, the CDR3 is TGTGCCAGTAGTCCCCGGCAGGGGAGCACTGAAGCTTTCTTT.

The chain carries TRBV5-4 and TRBJ1-1; D remains unclear. Trimming removed 5 bases at V and 3 bases at J, with 11 bases between. CDR1 SGHNT and CDR2 YYREEE come from the germline V gene (reference sequence). The CDR3 has 13 residues. This chain's CDR3 is CASRINRHTEAFF. The CDR3 region has the DNA TGTGCCAGCAGAATAAATAGGCACACTGAAGCTTTCTTT.

V is TRBV11-2 and J is TRBJ1-2, with TRBD1 identical over 8 bases. This CDR3 has 14 residues. After removal of 7 bases from V and 2 bases from J, the junction contained 6 bases not matched to a gene. The germline V gene has CDR1 SGHAT and CDR2 FQNNGV. The CDR3: CASTQDRVNYGYTF. The DNA of the CDR3 is TGTGCCAGCACCCAGGACAGGGTAAACTATGGCTACACCTTC. Full variable domain (remainder filled in from reference TRBV11-2 and TRBJ1-2): EAGVAQSPRYKIIEKRQSVAFWCNPISGHATLYWYQQILGQGPKLLIQFQNNGVVDDSQLPKDRFSAERLKGVDSTLKIQPAKLEDSAVYLCASTQDRVNYGYTFGSGTRLTVV.

The V gene is TRBV7-7, the J gene TRBJ2-5, with TRBD1 matching over 9 bases. Per the germline V gene, CDR1 is SSHAT and CDR2 is FNYEAQ (reference sequence). The CDR3 consists of 14 residues. The trim removed 5 bases at V and 5 bases at J, leaving 6 bases unmatched. The CDR3 sequence is CASSNNRGRETQYF. The CDR3 DNA reads TGTGCCAGCAGCAACAACAGGGGGCGGGAGACCCAGTACTTC.